Included here is one T cell receptor beta chain sequence, with context. TCRdb keeps only in-frame clones here, not all; method: immunoSEQ multiplex PCR. The sample contains hundreds of thousands of clones, around 89% of which appear only once. The CDR3 is made up of 20 amino acids. V lost 8 bases, J lost 4 bases, and 25 bases stayed unmatched. Germline CDR1 and CDR2: SNHLY and FYNNEI. The data are from a study of blood T cell repertoires in COVID-19. Study-level background: Acute and convalescent COVID-19 samples came from the United States, Italy and Spain. PBMCs, B-cell-depleted T cells, or T cells were the source of the cDNA or gDNA that made up the material.

Material for sequencing was peripheral blood. The sequence was collected from a woman between 18 and 29 years old with acute or convalescent COVID-19. The chain recombines TRBV2 with TRBJ2-1; TRBD2 agrees at 8 bases. Written as DNA, the CDR3 is TGTGCCAGCGGCGTACCTGCCCGATTTCCGGGACTAGTCGATTACAATGAGCAGTTCTTC. This translates into CASGVPARFPGLVDYNEQFF.